The 29 T cell receptor beta chains below all came from one sample that was sequenced in a study of T-cell memory formation after mild COVID-19. In TCRdb, the 5' RACE reads were re-called with MiXCR into one record per CDR3 protein. Among about 110,000 distinct CDR3 sequences listed, about an eighth were seen once. The sample consisted of PBMCs or a T cell subset sorted from them (not recorded which). These receptors all come from an adult woman who had mild COVID-19 (a few samples of this study predate the infection). Cell type and time point are not known.

This chain uses TRBV5-6 with TRBJ2-5; TRBD2 agrees at 7 bases. The trim removed 4 bases at V and 2 bases at J, leaving 8 bases unmatched. CDR3 length: 15 amino acids. CDR1 is SGHDT, CDR2 YYEEEE, per germline. CDR3 nucleotide sequence: TGTGCCAGCAGCACAAAACTAGCGTTTCAAGAGACCCAGTACTTC. The encoded protein is CASSTKLAFQETQYF.

The sample holds a few counts of this clonotype. J is TRBJ1-1 and V is TRBV30, with D possibly being TRBD1 (5 bases). Trimming shortened V by 2 bases and J by 11 bases, and 15 bases separated the two germline ends. The germline V gene encodes CDR1 GTSNPN and CDR2 SVGIG (reference sequence). There are 12 residues in the CDR3. The CDR3 spells CAWSPPPGFAFF. The CDR3 nucleotides read TGTGCCTGGAGTCCACCCCCAGGGTTTGCTTTCTTT.

This clonotype was found a few times. V gene TRBV3-1 combines with J gene TRBJ2-1; 11 nucleotides agree with TRBD2. Germline values: CDR1 LGHDT, CDR2 YNNKEL (reference sequence). After removal of 0 bases from V and 9 bases from J, the junction contained 13 bases not matched to a gene. The CDR3 is made up of 18 amino acids. The CDR3 sequence is CASSQDLLAGGLIGEQFF. CDR3 in DNA: TGTGCCAGCAGCCAAGATCTCCTAGCGGGGGGTTTAATTGGTGAGCAGTTCTTC.

This clonotype was counted between two and nine times. The chain has TRBV20-1 and TRBJ1-2; D is ambiguous. The germline V gene has CDR1 DFQATT and CDR2 SNEGSKA (reference sequence). The CDR3 has 12 amino acids. As DNA, the CDR3 is TGCAGAGGAGAGGGAGCAAACTATGGCTACACCTTC. This translates into CRGEGANYGYTF.

CDR3 coding DNA: TGTGCCAGCAGCCCCAGGGCTCCCGGGACGATCACAGATACGCAGTATTTT. As protein: CASSPRAPGTITDTQYF. The chain uses TRBV7-3 and TRBJ2-3; D may be TRBD1 or TRBD2 (5 bases each). The ends were cut back, 5 bases at V and 2 bases at J, with 20 bases in the middle. The CDR3 runs 17 residues. Per germline, CDR1 SGHTA and CDR2 FQGTGA.

The chain carries TRBV6-2 or TRBV6-3 and TRBJ2-2, with D possibly being TRBD1 (6 bases). CDR1 and CDR2 from the germline V gene are MNHEY and SVGEGT. V was cut by 7 bases and J by 5 bases, with 11 bases left in between. The CDR3 totals 13 residues. CDR3 amino acids: CASTAGATGELFF. CDR3 bases: TGTGCCAGCACCGCAGGGGCAACCGGGGAGCTGTTTTTT.

V usage is TRBV29-1 and J usage is TRBJ2-3; no clear D gene. This CDR3 spans 10 amino acids. V lost 5 bases and J lost 2, with 2 bases in between. Germline V gives CDR1 SQVTM, CDR2 ANQGSEA. CDR3 nucleotides: TGCAGCGTTCACACAGATACGCAGTATTTT. Translation gives CSVHTDTQYF.

This clonotype occurred a few times. The chain combines TRBV7-9 with TRBJ2-5, with D maybe TRBD1 (8 bases). The germline gives CDR1 SEHNR, CDR2 FQNEAQ (reference sequence). CDR3 length equals 15 residues. The V and J ends lost 1 base and 5 bases respectively, with 14 bases between them. The CDR3 is CASSLVTGGAETQYF. The CDR3, as DNA: TGTGCCAGCAGCTTAGTAACAGGGGGGGCGGAGACCCAGTACTTC. The full variable domain, with the rest looked up from reference TRBV7-9 and TRBJ2-5, is DTGVSQNPRHKITKRGQNVTFRCDPISEHNRLYWYRQTLGQGPEFLTYFQNEAQLEKSRLLSDRFSAERPKGSFSTLEIQRTEQGDSAMYLCASSLVTGGAETQYFGPGTRLLVL.

The chain combines TRBV12-5 with TRBJ2-1, with D possibly being TRBD1 or TRBD2 (5 bases each). The V gene lost 4 bases and the J gene lost 2 bases, with 18 bases spanning the gap. This CDR3 is 17 amino acids long. The V gene's germline CDR1 is LGHNT and CDR2 FRNRAP. The CDR3 DNA reads TGTGCTAGTGGTTGGAATACGGGGCTACTCACCTACAATGAGCAGTTCTTC. The encoded protein is CASGWNTGLLTYNEQFF.

The chain uses TRBV29-1 and TRBJ2-1; a possible D gene is TRBD2 (5 bases). The CDR3 sequence is 13 residues long. The germline V gene encodes CDR1 SQVTM and CDR2 ANQGSEA. V was trimmed by 5 bases and J by 4 bases, leaving 12 bases between them. The chain's CDR3 is CSVLLRTYNEQFF. CDR3 DNA sequence: TGCAGCGTTTTGTTACGGACTTACAATGAGCAGTTCTTC.

This clonotype occurred a few times. J is TRBJ2-3 and V is TRBV9; no clear D gene. Trimming stripped 0 bases from V and 2 bases from J, with 10 bases between. CDR1 SGDLS and CDR2 YYNGEE come from the germline V gene. CDR3 size: 15 residues. The CDR3 nucleotides are TGTGCCAGCAGCGTAGCCCTTGGGCACACAGATACGCAGTATTTT. Protein product: CASSVALGHTDTQYF.

This clonotype has just a few counts. This rearrangement joins TRBV5-6 to TRBJ1-1; possibly TRBD1 for D (6 bases). Deletions cut 4 bases from V and 1 base from J, with 17 bases between. This CDR3 contains 16 residues. The germline V gene encodes CDR1 SGHDT and CDR2 YYEEEE. CDR3 protein: CASSPPGVSPNTEAFF. Written as DNA, the CDR3 is TGTGCCAGCAGCCCCCCAGGGGTCTCACCGAACACTGAAGCTTTCTTT.

The gene calls are TRBV7-6 and TRBJ2-5, with 9 bases fitting TRBD2. V shed 4 bases, J shed 1 base, and the junction held 1 base outside the gene matches. The CDR3 has 14 amino acids. Germline-derived CDR1 and CDR2 are SGHVS and FNYEAQ. The CDR3 DNA reads TGTGCCAGCAGCTGGACTAGCGCCCAAGAGACCCAGTACTTC. It yields the protein CASSWTSAQETQYF. Based on the CDR3 plus reference TRBV7-6 and TRBJ2-5, the full variable domain is GAGVSQSPRYKVTKRGQDVALRCDPISGHVSLYWYRQALGQGPEFLTYFNYEAQQDKSGLPNDRFSAERPEGSISTLTIQRTEQRDSAMYRCASSWTSAQETQYFGPGTRLLVL.

The sample holds many counts of this clonotype. V usage is TRBV4-2 and J usage is TRBJ2-2; weak D call: TRBD1 (5 bases). The CDR3 covers 17 residues. Looked up from germline, CDR1 is LGHNA and CDR2 is YNFKEQ. V was cut by 1 base and J by 1 base, with 13 bases left in between. The CDR3 nucleotides are TGTGCCAGCAGCCAAGTTGCGGACATCTGGAACACCGGGGAGCTGTTTTTT. Its protein is CASSQVADIWNTGELFF.

This sequence joins TRBV10-3 and TRBJ1-5; TRBD1 matches 8 bases. The CDR3 spans 16 residues. V shed 6 bases and J 1 base; nucleotides not matched to a gene: 8. Germline V gene sequence: CDR1 ENHRY, CDR2 SYGVKD. The CDR3 reads CAISRGQGGSNQPQHF. The CDR3 DNA follows: TGTGCCATCAGCCGAGGACAGGGTGGGAGCAATCAGCCCCAGCATTTT.

The V and J genes are TRBV4-1 and TRBJ2-7; no clear D gene. The CDR3 totals 16 residues. CDR1 MGHRA and CDR2 YSYEKL come from the germline V gene. V was pared by 0 bases and J by 3 bases, with 15 bases between. The CDR3 sequence is CASSQDVNLAGYEQYF. The CDR3 DNA sequence: TGCGCCAGCAGCCAAGATGTAAACCTTGCTGGCTACGAGCAGTACTTC.

This clonotype was counted a few times. The genes are TRBV7-8 and TRBJ2-1; 7 bases match TRBD2. After removal of 1 base from V and 8 bases from J, the junction contained 8 bases not matched to a gene. Germline-derived CDR1 and CDR2 are SGHVS and FQNEAQ. CDR3 length: 15 residues. DNA for the CDR3: TGTGCCAGCAGCTTAGAAAGCGGGATCGAGGATGAGCAGTTCTTC. It is translated as CASSLESGIEDEQFF.

This chain links TRBV6-5 with TRBJ1-2, with a possible D match to TRBD1 (5 bases). V was trimmed by 2 bases and J by 4 bases, leaving 17 bases between them. CDR3 length: 16 residues. Germline V gene lookup returns CDR1 MNHEY and CDR2 SVGAGI. The CDR3 sequence: CASSYAPGTAVYGYTF. DNA for the CDR3: TGTGCCAGCAGTTACGCCCCCGGGACGGCCGTCTATGGCTACACCTTC.

The chain recombines TRBV19 with TRBJ2-3; D is possibly TRBD1 (5 bases). The germline V gene encodes CDR1 LNHDA and CDR2 SQIVND (reference sequence). The V gene lost 5 bases and the J gene lost 2 bases, with 8 bases spanning the gap. This CDR3 is built from 13 residues. CDR3 sequence reads: CASSGRDTDTQYF. The CDR3 coding sequence is TGTGCCAGTAGTGGCAGGGACACAGATACGCAGTATTTT.

This clonotype was seen many times. The chain uses TRBV4-2 and TRBJ2-1; 9 bases fit TRBD2. V shed 5 bases, J shed 2 bases, and the junction held 4 bases outside the gene matches. The CDR3 is 15 amino acids. CDR1 and CDR2 from the germline V gene are LGHNA and YNFKEQ. The CDR3 is CASSTTSGTYNEQFF. The CDR3, as DNA: TGTGCCAGCAGCACGACTAGCGGAACCTACAATGAGCAGTTCTTC.

The chain links TRBV6-5 to TRBJ1-2, with D tentatively TRBD1 (6 bases). V lost 4 bases and J lost 5, with 17 bases in between. This CDR3 is built from 15 residues. Germline CDR1 and CDR2: MNHEY and SVGAGI. Here the CDR3 reads CASSFLLTGGYGYTF. The CDR3 coding sequence is TGTGCCAGCAGTTTCTTATTGACAGGCGGTTATGGCTACACCTTC.

The chain has TRBV20-1 and TRBJ1-2; D uncertain. The V gene's germline CDR1 is DFQATT and CDR2 SNEGSKA (reference sequence). The germline V and J ends were trimmed by 6 bases and 4 bases, with 15 bases remaining between them. The CDR3 loop spans 13 amino acids. The CDR3 spells CSAPDANGYGYTF. The CDR3 DNA sequence: TGCAGTGCCCCGGACGCGAACGGCTATGGCTACACCTTC.

The V and J genes are TRBV9 and TRBJ2-1, with TRBD2 matching 9 bases. The CDR3 length is 17 residues. Germline lookup yields CDR1 SGDLS and CDR2 YYNGEE. The J segment lost 0 bases and the V segment lost 0 bases, leaving 4 bases of the junction unmatched. For the CDR3, the DNA is TGTGCCAGCAGCGTAGAGGGTAGCGGGAGCTCCTACAATGAGCAGTTCTTC. As protein: CASSVEGSGSSYNEQFF.

This chain uses TRBV5-4 with TRBJ2-7; 9 bases are shared with TRBD1. CDR1 is SGHNT, CDR2 YYREEE, per germline (reference sequence). After removal of 2 bases from V and 4 bases from J, the junction contained 4 bases not matched to a gene. The CDR3 extends over 14 amino acids. The CDR3 sequence is CASSFRDRVYEQYF. The CDR3, as DNA: TGTGCCAGCAGCTTCCGGGACAGGGTTTACGAGCAGTACTTC.

This clonotype was seen more than once but under ten times. The rearrangement uses TRBV19 and TRBJ2-3; maybe TRBD2 (6 bases). This CDR3 contains 14 residues. V gave up 5 bases and J gave up 6 bases, with 15 bases separating them. Germline CDR1 and CDR2: LNHDA and SQIVND (reference sequence). CDR3 bases: TGTGCCAGTAGTCCCCGGGACTCTGGGGATACGCAGTATTTT. This sequence encodes CASSPRDSGDTQYF.

This clonotype has at least ten counts. V usage is TRBV5-1 and J usage is TRBJ2-7; no reliable D call. Trimming left V 1 base short and J 3 bases short, with 8 bases between. The CDR3 totals 13 residues. CDR1 is SGHRS, CDR2 YFSETQ, per germline. CDR3 sequence reads: CASSLSTFYEQYF. The DNA of the CDR3 is TGCGCCAGCAGCTTGAGTACATTCTACGAGCAGTACTTC.

This clonotype was observed a handful of times. V usage is TRBV29-1 and J usage is TRBJ2-7, with D tentatively TRBD1 or TRBD2 (6 bases each). Trimming shortened V by 1 base and J by 0 bases, and 10 bases separated the two germline ends. This CDR3 is built from 14 residues. Germline values: CDR1 SQVTM, CDR2 ANQGSEA. CDR3 sequence: CSVEGGDTSYEQYF. The CDR3 region has the DNA TGCAGCGTTGAAGGGGGGGACACCTCCTACGAGCAGTACTTC.

This chain joins TRBV7-2 and TRBJ2-3; D tentatively fits TRBD1 or TRBD2 (5 bases each). V lost 3 bases to trimming and J lost 4 bases, with 14 bases between them. Germline V gives CDR1 SGHTA, CDR2 FQGNSA. The CDR3 is 15 amino acids. Written as DNA, the CDR3 is TGTGCCAGCAGCTTTGATGGTAGGGGAGCAGATACGCAGTATTTT. It codes for CASSFDGRGADTQYF.

The CDR3 DNA reads as TGTGCCAGCAGCCAAAATCCTAGCGGGGGGTCGGCCCAGTACTTC. It specifies CASSQNPSGGSAQYF. The chain joins TRBV3-1 to TRBJ2-5; 11 bases match TRBD2. The CDR3 contains 15 residues. CDR1 is LGHDT and CDR2 is YNNKEL in the germline V gene (reference sequence). V trimming: 2 bases; J trimming: 9 bases; junction bases outside the gene matches: 8.